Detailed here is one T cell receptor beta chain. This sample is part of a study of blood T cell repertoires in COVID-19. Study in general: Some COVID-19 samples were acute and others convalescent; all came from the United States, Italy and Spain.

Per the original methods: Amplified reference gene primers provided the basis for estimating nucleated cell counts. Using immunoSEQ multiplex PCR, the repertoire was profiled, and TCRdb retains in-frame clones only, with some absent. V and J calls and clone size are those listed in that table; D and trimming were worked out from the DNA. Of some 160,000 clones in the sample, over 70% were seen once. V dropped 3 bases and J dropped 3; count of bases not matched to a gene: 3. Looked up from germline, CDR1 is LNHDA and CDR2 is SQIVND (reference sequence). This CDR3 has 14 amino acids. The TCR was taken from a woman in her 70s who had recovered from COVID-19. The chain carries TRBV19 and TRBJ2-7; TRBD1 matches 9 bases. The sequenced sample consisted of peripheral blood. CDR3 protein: CASSMGTGLYEQYF. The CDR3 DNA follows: TGTGCCAGTAGTATGGGGACAGGGCTCTACGAGCAGTACTTC.